The 4 T cell receptor beta chains listed next were all sequenced from one sample in a study. TCRdb processed the 5' RACE reads anew with MiXCR; each CDR3 protein has one entry. The sample lists fewer than 50,000 distinct CDR3 sequences, over 20% occurring once. Cells sorted as Tregs were CD4+, CD25+ and CD127-/low. Sequencing used Tregs sorted from a lymph node. The receptor source for this set is a female donor with breast cancer.

In its sample, this clonotype was seen many times. The chain joins TRBV12-5 to TRBJ2-1; either TRBD1 or TRBD2 may supply D (6 bases each). The CDR3 is 14 residues long. Germline V gives CDR1 LGHNT, CDR2 FRNRAP. Trimming took 3 bases from V and 6 from J, leaving 12 bases between them. The CDR3 reads CASGLSGAPNEQFF. CDR3 bases: TGTGCTAGTGGTTTATCGGGGGCGCCCAATGAGCAGTTCTTC.

The chain joins TRBV7-3 to TRBJ1-1, with D possibly TRBD1 on 5 matching bases. The CDR3 extends over 12 amino acids. CDR1 and CDR2 from the germline V gene are SGHTA and FQGTGA. The V end was cut by 8 bases, the J end by 0 bases, with 7 bases between. The CDR3 here is CASARVNTEAFF. DNA for the CDR3: TGTGCCAGCGCCAGGGTGAACACTGAAGCTTTCTTT.

This clonotype was seen a few times. This chain links TRBV12-3 or TRBV12-4 with TRBJ2-7; D assignment may be TRBD1 or TRBD2 (5 bases each). V was trimmed by 4 bases and J by 4 bases, leaving 23 bases between them. This CDR3 comprises 17 residues. The CDR3 protein is CASSYGAGGLNHYEQYF. The CDR3, as DNA: TGTGCCAGCAGTTATGGGGCGGGTGGCCTTAACCATTACGAGCAGTACTTC.

V and J are TRBV7-9 and TRBJ2-2, with TRBD1 identical over 9 bases. There are 14 residues in the CDR3. Germline lookup yields CDR1 SEHNR and CDR2 FQNEAQ (reference sequence). J lost 4 bases, V lost 5 bases, and 2 bases had no gene match. CDR3 nucleotide sequence: TGTGCCAGCAGCCCGGACAGGGGCACCGGGGAGCTGTTTTTT. Translating it yields CASSPDRGTGELFF.